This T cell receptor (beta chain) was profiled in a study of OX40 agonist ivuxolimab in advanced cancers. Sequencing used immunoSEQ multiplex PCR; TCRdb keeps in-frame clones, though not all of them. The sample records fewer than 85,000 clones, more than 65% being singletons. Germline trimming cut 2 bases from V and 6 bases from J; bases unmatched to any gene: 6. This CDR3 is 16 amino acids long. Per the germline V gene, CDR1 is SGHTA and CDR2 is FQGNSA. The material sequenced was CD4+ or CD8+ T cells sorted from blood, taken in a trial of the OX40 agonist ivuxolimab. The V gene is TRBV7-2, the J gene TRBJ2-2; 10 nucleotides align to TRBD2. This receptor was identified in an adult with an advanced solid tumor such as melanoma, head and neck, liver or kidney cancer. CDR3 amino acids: CASSLTGLAVSGELFF. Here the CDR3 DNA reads TGTGCCAGCAGCTTAACAGGACTAGCGGTGTCCGGGGAGCTGTTTTTT.